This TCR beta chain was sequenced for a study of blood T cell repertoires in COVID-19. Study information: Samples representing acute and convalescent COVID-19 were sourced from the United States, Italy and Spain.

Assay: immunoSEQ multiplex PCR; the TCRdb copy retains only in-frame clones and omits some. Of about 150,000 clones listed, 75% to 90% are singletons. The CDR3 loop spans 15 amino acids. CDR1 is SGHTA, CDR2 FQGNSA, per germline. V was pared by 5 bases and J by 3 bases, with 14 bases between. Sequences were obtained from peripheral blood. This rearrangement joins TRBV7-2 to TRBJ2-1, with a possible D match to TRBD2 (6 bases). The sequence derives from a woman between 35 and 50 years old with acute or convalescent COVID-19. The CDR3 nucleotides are TGTGCCAGCAGCCGGGGGTCGGTCCTCTACAATGAGCAGTTCTTC. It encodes CASSRGSVLYNEQFF.